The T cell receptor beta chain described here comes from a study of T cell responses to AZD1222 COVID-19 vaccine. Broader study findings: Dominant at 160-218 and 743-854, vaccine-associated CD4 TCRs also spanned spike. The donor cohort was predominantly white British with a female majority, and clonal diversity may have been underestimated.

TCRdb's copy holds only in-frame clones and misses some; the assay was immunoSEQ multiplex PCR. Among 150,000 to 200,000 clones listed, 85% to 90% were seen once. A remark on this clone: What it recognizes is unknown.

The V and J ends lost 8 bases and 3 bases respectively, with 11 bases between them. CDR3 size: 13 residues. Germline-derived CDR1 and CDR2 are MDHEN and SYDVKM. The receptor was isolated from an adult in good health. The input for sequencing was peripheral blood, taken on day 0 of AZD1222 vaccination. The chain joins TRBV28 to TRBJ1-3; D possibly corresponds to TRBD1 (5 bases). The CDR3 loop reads CASSRVDGNTIYF. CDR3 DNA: TGTGCCAGCTCCAGGGTAGATGGAAACACCATATATTTT.